This TCR beta chain was profiled in a study of chemoradiotherapy in HPV16-positive cancers. Across the study: Candidate HPV-specific T-cell clones and common TCR motifs came from functional assays in a couple of HPV16-positive patients.

Study-level findings and limits: HPV-responsive T-cell expansion during chemoradiotherapy was linked to improved recurrence-free survival in HPV16-positive patients. Candidate HPV-specific clones and E7-related TCR motifs grew in tumor during treatment. The functional HPV-specific definition rests on just a couple of HPV16-positive patients.

Profiled with immunoSEQ multiplex PCR; TCRdb holds only in-frame clones, not every one. The sample lists just under 4,000 clones; approximately 71% were seen once. Note on this clone: Its cognate antigen is unknown.

Trimming took off 0 bases at V and 5 bases at J, with 8 bases between the two ends. This CDR3 is 13 amino acids long. Germline V gene sequence: CDR1 SGHRS, CDR2 YFSETQ. This sequence was found in a human donor with HPV-associated anogenital cancer. Sample acquisition took place from a patient who underwent chemoradiotherapy. The V and J genes are TRBV5-1 and TRBJ2-5, with D perhaps matching TRBD1 (5 bases). CDR3 DNA sequence: TGCGCCAGCAGCTTGGCAGGGCCCGAGACCCAGTACTTC. Amino acids: CASSLAGPETQYF.